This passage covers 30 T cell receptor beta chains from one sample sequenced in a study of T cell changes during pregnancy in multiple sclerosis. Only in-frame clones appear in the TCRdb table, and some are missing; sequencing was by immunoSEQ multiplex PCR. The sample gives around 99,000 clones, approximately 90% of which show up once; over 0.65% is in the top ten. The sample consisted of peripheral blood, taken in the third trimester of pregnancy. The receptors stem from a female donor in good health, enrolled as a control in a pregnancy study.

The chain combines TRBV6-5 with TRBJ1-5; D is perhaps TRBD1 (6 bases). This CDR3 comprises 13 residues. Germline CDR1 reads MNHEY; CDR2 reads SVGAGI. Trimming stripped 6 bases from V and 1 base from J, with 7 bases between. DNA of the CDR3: TGTGCCAGCAGAGGGGGAAGCAATCAGCCCCAGCATTTT. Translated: CASRGGSNQPQHF.

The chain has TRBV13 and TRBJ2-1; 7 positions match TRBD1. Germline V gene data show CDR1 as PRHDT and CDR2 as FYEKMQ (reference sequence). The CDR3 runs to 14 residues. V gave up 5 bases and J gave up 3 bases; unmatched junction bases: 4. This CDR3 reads CASSPRTGYNEQFF. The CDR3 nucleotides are TGTGCCAGCAGCCCACGGACAGGCTACAATGAGCAGTTCTTC.

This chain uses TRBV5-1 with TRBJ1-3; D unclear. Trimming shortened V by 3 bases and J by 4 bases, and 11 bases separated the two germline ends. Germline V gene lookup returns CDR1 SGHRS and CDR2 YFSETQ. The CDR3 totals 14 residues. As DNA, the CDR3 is TGCGCCAGCAGCTCCGAAGCGGAAGGAAACACCATATATTTT. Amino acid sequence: CASSSEAEGNTIYF.

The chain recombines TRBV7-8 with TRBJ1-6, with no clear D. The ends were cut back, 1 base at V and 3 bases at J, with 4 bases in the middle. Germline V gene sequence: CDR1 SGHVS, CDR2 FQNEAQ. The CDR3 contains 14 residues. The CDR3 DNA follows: TGTGCCAGCAGCTTAGACGGCTATAATTCACCCCTCCACTTT. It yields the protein CASSLDGYNSPLHF.

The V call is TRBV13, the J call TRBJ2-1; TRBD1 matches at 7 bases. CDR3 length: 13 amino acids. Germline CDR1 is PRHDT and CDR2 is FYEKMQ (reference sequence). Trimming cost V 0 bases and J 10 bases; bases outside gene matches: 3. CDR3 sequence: CASSLGDRPEQFF. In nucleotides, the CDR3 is TGTGCCAGCAGCTTAGGGGACAGGCCCGAGCAGTTCTTC.

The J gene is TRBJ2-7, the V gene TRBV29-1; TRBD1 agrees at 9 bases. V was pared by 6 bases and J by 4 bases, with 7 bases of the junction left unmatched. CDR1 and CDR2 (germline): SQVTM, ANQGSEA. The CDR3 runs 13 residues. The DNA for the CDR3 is TGCAGCGTGGGAAAGGACAGGGGATACGAGCAGTACTTC. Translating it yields CSVGKDRGYEQYF.

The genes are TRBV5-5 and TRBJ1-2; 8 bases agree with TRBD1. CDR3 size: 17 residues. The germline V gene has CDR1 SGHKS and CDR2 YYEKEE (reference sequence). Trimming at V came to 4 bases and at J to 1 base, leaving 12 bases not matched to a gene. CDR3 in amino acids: CASSTGTGADYNYGYTF. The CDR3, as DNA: TGTGCCAGCAGCACCGGGACAGGCGCCGATTATAACTATGGCTACACCTTC.

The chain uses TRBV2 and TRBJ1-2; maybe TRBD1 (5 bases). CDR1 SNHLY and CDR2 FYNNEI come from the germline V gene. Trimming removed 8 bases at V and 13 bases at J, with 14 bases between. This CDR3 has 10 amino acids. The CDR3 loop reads CASGGGGLTF. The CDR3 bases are TGTGCCAGCGGAGGCGGGGGTCTCACCTTC. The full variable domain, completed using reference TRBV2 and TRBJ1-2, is EPEVTQTPSHQVTQMGQEVILRCVPISNHLYFYWYRQILGQKVEFLVSFYNNEISEKSEIFDDQFSVERPDGSNFTLKIRSTKLEDSAMYFCASGGGGLTFGSGTRLTVV.

In DNA, the CDR3 is TGTGCCAGCAGTTACTCCTCCGGGGTTACCTACAATGAGCAGTTCTTC. As protein: CASSYSSGVTYNEQFF. The V gene is TRBV6-5, the J gene TRBJ2-1; tentatively, D is TRBD2 (5 bases). Looked up from germline, CDR1 is MNHEY and CDR2 is SVGAGI. Trimming removed 0 bases at V and 2 bases at J, with 11 bases between. The CDR3 runs to 16 residues.

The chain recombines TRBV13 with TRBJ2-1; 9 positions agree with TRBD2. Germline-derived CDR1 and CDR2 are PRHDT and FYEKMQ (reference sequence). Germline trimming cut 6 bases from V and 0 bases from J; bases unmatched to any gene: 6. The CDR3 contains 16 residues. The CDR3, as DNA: TGTGCCAGCAGGATAAATAGCGGGGGCTCCTACAATGAGCAGTTCTTC. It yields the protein CASRINSGGSYNEQFF.

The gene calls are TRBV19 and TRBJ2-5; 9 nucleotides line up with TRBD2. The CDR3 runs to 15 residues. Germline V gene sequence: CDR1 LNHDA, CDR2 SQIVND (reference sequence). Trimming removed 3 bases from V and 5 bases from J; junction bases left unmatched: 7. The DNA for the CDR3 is TGTGCCAGTAGTATCTCAGCGGGGGGTGGGGAGACCCAGTACTTC. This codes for CASSISAGGGETQYF.

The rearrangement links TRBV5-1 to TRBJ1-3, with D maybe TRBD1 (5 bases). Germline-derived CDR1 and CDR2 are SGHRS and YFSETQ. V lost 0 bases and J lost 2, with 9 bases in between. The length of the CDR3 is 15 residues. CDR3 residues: CASSLEGTTGNTIYF. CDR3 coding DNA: TGCGCCAGCAGCTTGGAGGGGACTACTGGAAACACCATATATTTT.

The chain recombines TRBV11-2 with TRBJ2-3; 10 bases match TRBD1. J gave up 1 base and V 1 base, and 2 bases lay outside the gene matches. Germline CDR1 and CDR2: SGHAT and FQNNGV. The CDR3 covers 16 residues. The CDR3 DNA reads TGTGCCAGCAGCTTAGCCGGGACAGGGGGCACAGATACGCAGTATTTT. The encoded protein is CASSLAGTGGTDTQYF.

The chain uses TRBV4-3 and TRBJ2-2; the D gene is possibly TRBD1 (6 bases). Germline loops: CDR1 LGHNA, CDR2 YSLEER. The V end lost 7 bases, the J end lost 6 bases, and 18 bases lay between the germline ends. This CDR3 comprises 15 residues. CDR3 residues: CASTESLYRAGELFF. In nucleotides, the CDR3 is TGCGCCAGCACCGAAAGCCTCTACAGGGCCGGGGAGCTGTTTTTT.

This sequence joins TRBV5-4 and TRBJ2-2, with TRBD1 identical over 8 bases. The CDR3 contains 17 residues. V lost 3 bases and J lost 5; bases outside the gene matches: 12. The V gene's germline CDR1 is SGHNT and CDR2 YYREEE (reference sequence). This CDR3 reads CASSSGQGAARTGELFF. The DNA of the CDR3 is TGTGCCAGCAGCTCCGGCCAGGGGGCAGCGAGGACCGGGGAGCTGTTTTTT.

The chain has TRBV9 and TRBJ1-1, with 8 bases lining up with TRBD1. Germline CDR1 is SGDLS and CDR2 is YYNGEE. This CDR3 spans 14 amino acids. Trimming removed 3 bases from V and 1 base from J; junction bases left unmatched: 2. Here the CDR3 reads CASSAGGWNTEAFF. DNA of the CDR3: TGTGCCAGCAGCGCAGGGGGCTGGAACACTGAAGCTTTCTTT. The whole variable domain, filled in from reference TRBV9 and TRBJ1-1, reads DSGVTQTPKHLITATGQRVTLRCSPRSGDLSVYWYQQSLDQGLQFLIQYYNGEERAKGNILERFSAQQFPDLHSELNLSSLELGDSALYFCASSAGGWNTEAFFGQGTRLTVV.

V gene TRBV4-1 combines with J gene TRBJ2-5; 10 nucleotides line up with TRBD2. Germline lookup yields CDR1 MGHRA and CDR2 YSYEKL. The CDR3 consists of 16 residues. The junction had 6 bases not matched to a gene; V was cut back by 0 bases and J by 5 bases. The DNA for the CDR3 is TGCGCCAGCAGCCAAGATCTCAGCGGGGGGGCCGAGACCCAGTACTTC. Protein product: CASSQDLSGGAETQYF.

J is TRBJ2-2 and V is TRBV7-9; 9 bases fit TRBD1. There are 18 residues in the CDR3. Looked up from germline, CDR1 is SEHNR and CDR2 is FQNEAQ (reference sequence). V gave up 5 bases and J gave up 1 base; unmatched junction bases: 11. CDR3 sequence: CASSPWTGATLNTGELFF. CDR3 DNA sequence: TGTGCCAGCAGCCCCTGGACAGGGGCGACCCTGAACACCGGGGAGCTGTTTTTT.

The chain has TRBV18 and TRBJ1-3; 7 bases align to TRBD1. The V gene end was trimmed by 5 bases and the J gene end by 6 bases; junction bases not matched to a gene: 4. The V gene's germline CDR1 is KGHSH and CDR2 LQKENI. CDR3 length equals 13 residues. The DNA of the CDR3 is TGTGCCAGCTCATGGGACAGTCAAAACACCATATATTTT. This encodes CASSWDSQNTIYF. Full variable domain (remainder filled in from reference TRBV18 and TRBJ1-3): NAGVMQNPRHLVRRRGQEARLRCSPMKGHSHVYWYRQLPEEGLKFMVYLQKENIIDESGMPKERFSAEFPKEGPSILRIQQVVRGDSAAYFCASSWDSQNTIYFGEGSWLTVV.

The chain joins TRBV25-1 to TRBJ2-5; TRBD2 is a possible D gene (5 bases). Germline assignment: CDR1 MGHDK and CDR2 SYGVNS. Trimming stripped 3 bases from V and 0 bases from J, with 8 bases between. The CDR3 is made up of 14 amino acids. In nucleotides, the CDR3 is TGTGCCAGCAGTGATGGACTGCACCAAGAGACCCAGTACTTC. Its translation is CASSDGLHQETQYF.

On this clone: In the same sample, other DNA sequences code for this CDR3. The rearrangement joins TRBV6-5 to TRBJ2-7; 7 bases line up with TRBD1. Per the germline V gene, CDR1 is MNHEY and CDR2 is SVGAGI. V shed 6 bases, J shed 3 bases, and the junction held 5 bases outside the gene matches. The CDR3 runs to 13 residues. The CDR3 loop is CASSRDRVYEQYF. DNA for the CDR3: TGTGCCAGCAGCCGCGACAGGGTCTACGAGCAGTACTTC.

The DNA of the CDR3 is TGTGCCAGCAGTTTTGCGGATACGCAGTATTTT. Translation gives CASSFADTQYF. The rearrangement uses TRBV27 and TRBJ2-3; D remains ambiguous. The length of the CDR3 is 11 residues. Germline V gene sequence: CDR1 MNHEY, CDR2 SMNVEV (reference sequence). Trimming removed 3 bases from V and 6 bases from J, with 4 bases in between.

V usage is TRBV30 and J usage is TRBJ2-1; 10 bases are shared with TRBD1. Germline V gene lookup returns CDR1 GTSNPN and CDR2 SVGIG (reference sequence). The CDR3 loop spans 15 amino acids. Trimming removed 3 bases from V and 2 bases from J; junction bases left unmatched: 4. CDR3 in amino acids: CAWSAGTGAYNEQFF. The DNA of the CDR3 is TGTGCCTGGAGCGCCGGGACAGGGGCCTACAATGAGCAGTTCTTC.

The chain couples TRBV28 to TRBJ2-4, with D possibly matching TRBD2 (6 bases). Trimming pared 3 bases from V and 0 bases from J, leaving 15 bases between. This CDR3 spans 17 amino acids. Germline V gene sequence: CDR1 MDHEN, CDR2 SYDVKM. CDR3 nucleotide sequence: TGTGCCAGCAGTTTTGGGGGTGGAGGGGTAGCCAAAAACATTCAGTACTTC. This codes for CASSFGGGGVAKNIQYF.

CDR3 loop: CASSVGTDQNTEAFF. The CDR3 nucleotides are TGTGCCAGCAGTGTGGGGACAGACCAGAACACTGAAGCTTTCTTT. The gene calls are TRBV6-1 and TRBJ1-1, with 7 bases identical to TRBD1. The CDR3 has 15 residues. Looked up from germline, CDR1 is MNHNS and CDR2 is SASEGT. V was pared by 4 bases and J by 1 base, with 6 bases of the junction left unmatched.

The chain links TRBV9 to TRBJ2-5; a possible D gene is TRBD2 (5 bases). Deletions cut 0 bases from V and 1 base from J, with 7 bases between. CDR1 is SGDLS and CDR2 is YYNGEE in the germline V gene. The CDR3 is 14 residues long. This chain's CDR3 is CASSVAGFQETQYF. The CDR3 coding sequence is TGTGCCAGCAGCGTAGCGGGGTTCCAAGAGACCCAGTACTTC.

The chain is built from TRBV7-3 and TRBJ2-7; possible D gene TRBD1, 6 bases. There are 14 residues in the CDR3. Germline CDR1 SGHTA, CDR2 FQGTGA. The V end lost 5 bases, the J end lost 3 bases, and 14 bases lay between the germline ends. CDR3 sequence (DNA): TGTGCCAGCAGCCCCACTCAGGGGTACTACGAGCAGTACTTC. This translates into CASSPTQGYYEQYF. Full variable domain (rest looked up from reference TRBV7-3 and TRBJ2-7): GAGVSQTPSNKVTEKGKYVELRCDPISGHTALYWYRQSLGQGPEFLIYFQGTGAADDSGLPNDRFFAVRPEGSVSTLKIQRTERGDSAVYLCASSPTQGYYEQYFGPGTRLTVT.

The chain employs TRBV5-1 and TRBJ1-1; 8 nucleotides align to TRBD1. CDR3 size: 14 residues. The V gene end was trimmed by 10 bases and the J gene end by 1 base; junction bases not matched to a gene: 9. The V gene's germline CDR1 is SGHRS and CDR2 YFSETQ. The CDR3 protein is CASYSGGQNTEAFF. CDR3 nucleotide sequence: TGCGCCTCATATTCAGGGGGCCAGAACACTGAAGCTTTCTTT.

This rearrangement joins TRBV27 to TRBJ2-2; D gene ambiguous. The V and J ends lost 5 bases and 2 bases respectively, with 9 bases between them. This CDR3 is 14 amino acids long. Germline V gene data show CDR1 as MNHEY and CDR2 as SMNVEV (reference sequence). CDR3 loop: CASSQDINTGELFF. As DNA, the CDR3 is TGTGCCAGCAGTCAAGACATAAACACCGGGGAGCTGTTTTTT.

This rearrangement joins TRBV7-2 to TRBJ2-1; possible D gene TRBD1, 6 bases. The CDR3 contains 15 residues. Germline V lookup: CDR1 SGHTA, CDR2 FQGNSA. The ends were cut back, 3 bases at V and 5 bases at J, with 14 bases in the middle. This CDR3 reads CASSFDGQKNNEQFF. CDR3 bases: TGTGCCAGCAGCTTTGACGGACAGAAAAACAATGAGCAGTTCTTC.